Following are 27 T cell receptor beta chains from one sample sequenced in a study of early T cells in non-severe SARS-CoV-2 infection. MiXCR, applied by TCRdb to the 5' RACE reads, yields one record per CDR3 protein. Of 55,000 to 85,000 distinct CDR3 sequences detected, about 9.1% appear once; the ten largest clones hold roughly a sixth. The sequences come from whole blood, collected at baseline. The source of these receptors is an adult who was a healthcare worker with PCR-confirmed SARS-CoV-2 infection or an uninfected control (not recorded which).

This clonotype turned up a few times. The rearrangement joins TRBV18 to TRBJ2-1; TRBD2 matches 11 bases. The CDR3 is 15 residues long. Unmatched junction bases numbered 3, after V lost 2 bases and J lost 6 bases. Germline CDR1 KGHSH, CDR2 LQKENI. CDR3 nucleotide sequence: TGTGCCAGCTCACCAACTAGCGGGAGAACCAATGAGCAGTTCTTC. It is translated as CASSPTSGRTNEQFF.

V gene TRBV29-1 combines with J gene TRBJ2-7, with D possibly TRBD1 on 6 matching bases. Trimming left V 6 bases short and J 3 bases short, with 18 bases between. The CDR3 length is 14 residues. The V gene's germline CDR1 is SQVTM and CDR2 ANQGSEA. CDR3 protein: CSVSEAGTNYEQYF. The CDR3 DNA sequence: TGCAGCGTATCAGAGGCCGGGACAAACTACGAGCAGTACTTC.

This clonotype was detected many times. Here the CDR3 reads CATSGGGSLSSGANVLTF. The CDR3 region has the DNA TGTGCCACCAGCGGGGGAGGGAGTCTCTCCTCTGGGGCCAACGTCCTGACTTTC. The chain carries TRBV15 and TRBJ2-6, with 7 bases matching TRBD2. This CDR3 has 18 residues. CDR1 and CDR2 from the germline V gene are LNHNV and YYDKDF (reference sequence). Germline trimming cut 5 bases from V and 0 bases from J; bases unmatched to any gene: 10.

A few counts support this clonotype. This chain joins TRBV7-2 and TRBJ2-1, with 11 positions matching TRBD2. V was pared by 5 bases and J by 13 bases, with 7 bases of the junction left unmatched. The CDR3 is made up of 13 amino acids. Germline values: CDR1 SGHTA, CDR2 FQGNSA. CDR3 sequence reads: CASSTTGTSGQFF. The CDR3 nucleotides read TGTGCCAGCAGCACAACCGGGACTAGCGGACAGTTCTTC.

This clonotype was seen a handful of times. The genes are TRBV11-2 and TRBJ1-1; possibly TRBD1 for D (5 bases). Germline V gives CDR1 SGHAT, CDR2 FQNNGV. Trimming pared 6 bases from V and 5 bases from J, leaving 13 bases between. The CDR3 is made up of 13 amino acids. This chain's CDR3 is CASSFGTATEAFF. The CDR3 nucleotides read TGTGCCAGCAGTTTCGGGACGGCAACTGAAGCTTTCTTT. Complete variable domain (other parts from reference TRBV11-2 and TRBJ1-1): EAGVAQSPRYKIIEKRQSVAFWCNPISGHATLYWYQQILGQGPKLLIQFQNNGVVDDSQLPKDRFSAERLKGVDSTLKIQPAKLEDSAVYLCASSFGTATEAFFGQGTRLTVV.

The sample holds a few counts of this clonotype. The V call is TRBV20-1, the J call TRBJ2-7; no firm D call. The CDR3 extends over 13 amino acids. CDR1 and CDR2 from the germline V gene are DFQATT and SNEGSKA (reference sequence). V was shortened by 1 base and J by 2 bases, with 9 bases between the two germline ends. The CDR3 DNA follows: TGCAGTGCTAGAGCACGGGTCACCTACGAGCAGTACTTC. Encoded protein: CSARARVTYEQYF.

The CDR3 here is CASSLTDRAEQYF. The CDR3 DNA sequence: TGTGCCAGCAGCTTAACCGACAGGGCGGAGCAGTACTTC. V gene TRBV7-8 combines with J gene TRBJ2-7; 7 bases map to TRBD1. Germline-derived CDR1 and CDR2 are SGHVS and FQNEAQ. The CDR3 sequence is 13 residues long. V lost 2 bases, J lost 7 bases, and 5 bases stayed unmatched.

There are a few counts of this clonotype. V gene TRBV9 combines with J gene TRBJ2-1, with TRBD2 matching 9 bases. The CDR3 length is 13 residues. Unmatched junction bases numbered 5, after V lost 0 bases and J lost 13 bases. The germline V gene has CDR1 SGDLS and CDR2 YYNGEE. This CDR3 is CASSVALAGNQFF. The CDR3 nucleotides read TGTGCCAGCAGCGTAGCCCTAGCGGGAAACCAGTTCTTC.

This clonotype showed up many times. V and J are TRBV24-1 and TRBJ1-1; the match to TRBD1 covers 8 bases. This CDR3 has 16 amino acids. Unmatched junction bases numbered 18, after V lost 10 bases and J lost 6 bases. Germline V lookup: CDR1 KGHDR, CDR2 SFDVKD. The chain's CDR3 is CATREDRESLWPEAFF. Written as DNA, the CDR3 is TGTGCCACTCGTGAGGACAGGGAGTCCCTTTGGCCTGAAGCTTTCTTT.

There are many counts of this clonotype. The genes are TRBV11-1 and TRBJ1-1; D not certain. V shed 5 bases and J shed 4 bases, with 11 bases lying between them. Germline values: CDR1 SGHAT, CDR2 FQDESV (reference sequence). The CDR3 runs 13 residues. The CDR3 loop reads CASSRDEGTEAFF. In DNA, the CDR3 is TGTGCCAGCAGCCGCGACGAGGGCACTGAAGCTTTCTTT.

Points on this clonotype: Germline and junction disagree at one end, which may indicate a read error. V gene TRBV28 combines with J gene TRBJ2-2, with 10 positions matching TRBD1. In germline, CDR1 is MDHEN, CDR2 SYDVKM. CDR3 size: 18 residues. CDR3 region: CVSRGTGTGDENTGELFF. DNA for the CDR3: TGTGTCAGCAGGGGTACCGGGACAGGGGACGAAAACACCGGGGAGCTGTTTTTT.

This clonotype was counted between two and nine times. The chain links TRBV12-3 or TRBV12-4 to TRBJ2-1; D is unclear. The CDR3 sequence is 12 residues long. Deletions cut 2 bases from V and 7 bases from J, with 6 bases between. The CDR3 spells CASSLIVNEQFF. CDR3 DNA sequence: TGTGCCAGCAGTTTAATAGTGAATGAGCAGTTCTTC.

The J gene is TRBJ1-1, the V gene TRBV3-1, with a tentative D call TRBD1 (6 bases). This CDR3 is built from 13 residues. Germline loops: CDR1 LGHDT, CDR2 YNNKEL (reference sequence). V was clipped by 4 bases and J by 3 bases, with 9 bases between them. Here the CDR3 DNA reads TGTGCCAGCAGCCCACAGGGCCACACTGAAGCTTTCTTT. Translation: CASSPQGHTEAFF.

Many counts were recorded for this clonotype. The V gene is TRBV7-8, the J gene TRBJ2-4; a possible D gene is TRBD1 (5 bases). Trimming pared 4 bases from V and 0 bases from J, leaving 16 bases between. This CDR3 region has 17 residues. Looked up from germline, CDR1 is SGHVS and CDR2 is FQNEAQ. The CDR3 protein is CASSYRQSELAKNIQYF. The CDR3 DNA reads as TGTGCCAGCAGCTACCGACAGTCCGAGCTAGCCAAAAACATTCAGTACTTC.

This chain joins TRBV18 and TRBJ1-1, with D tentatively TRBD1 (5 bases). Germline CDR1 KGHSH, CDR2 LQKENI. This CDR3 has 16 residues. Between the trimmed V and J ends, which lost 6 bases and 2 bases, there was a span of 19 bases. Here the CDR3 reads CASSPDPGTANTEAFF. The CDR3 DNA is TGTGCCAGCTCGCCCGACCCTGGGACGGCAAACACTGAAGCTTTCTTT.

This clonotype has a handful of counts. The V call is TRBV27, the J call TRBJ2-1, with D maybe TRBD1 (6 bases). This CDR3 region has 13 residues. CDR1 and CDR2 from the germline V gene are MNHEY and SMNVEV (reference sequence). The ends were cut back, 6 bases at V and 6 bases at J, with 12 bases in the middle. The chain's CDR3 is CASRPRGSNEQFF. The DNA for the CDR3 is TGTGCCAGCAGGCCCAGGGGAAGCAATGAGCAGTTCTTC.

This clonotype has ten or more counts. This chain joins TRBV20-1 and TRBJ2-1, with 8 nucleotides matching TRBD2. The trim removed 6 bases at V and 8 bases at J, leaving 15 bases unmatched. The CDR3 has 15 residues. Germline CDR1 reads DFQATT; CDR2 reads SNEGSKA (reference sequence). CDR3 DNA: TGCAGTGCGTACCGCGCGGAGCGGGGGTCGGATGAGCAGTTCTTC. This gives the protein CSAYRAERGSDEQFF.

The rearrangement links TRBV12-3 or TRBV12-4 to TRBJ1-1; D perhaps matches TRBD1 (6 bases). The CDR3 loop spans 14 amino acids. V was cut by 1 base and J by 4 bases, with 10 bases left in between. The CDR3 bases are TGTGCCAGCAGTTTAGGCGGGGGGGCCACTGAAGCTTTCTTT. Amino acid sequence: CASSLGGGATEAFF.

This clonotype was seen many times. This chain uses TRBV10-3 with TRBJ2-2; D remains unclear. In germline, CDR1 is ENHRY, CDR2 SYGVKD. CDR3 size: 11 residues. The V and J ends lost 10 bases and 3 bases respectively, with 6 bases between them. The CDR3 reads CATTDTGELFF. CDR3 DNA sequence: TGTGCCACCACAGACACCGGGGAGCTGTTTTTT.

A remark on this clonotype: A much larger clone differs by one base, so this may be a read error. The V and J genes are TRBV29-1 and TRBJ1-1; 8 nucleotides agree with TRBD1. This CDR3 is 15 amino acids long. V was pared by 1 base and J by 4 bases, with 8 bases of the junction left unmatched. The germline gives CDR1 SQVTM, CDR2 ANQGSEA. The CDR3 sequence: CSVEGFQGAITEAFF. DNA of the CDR3: TGCAGCGTTGAAGGTTTTCAGGGGGCGATCACTGAAGCTTTCTTT.

The table lists this clonotype with a few counts. The chain couples TRBV11-1 to TRBJ1-1; D call uncertain. Germline-derived CDR1 and CDR2 are SGHAT and FQDESV (reference sequence). The CDR3 has 13 amino acids. The V end lost 5 bases, the J end lost 1 base, and 8 bases lay between the germline ends. CDR3 sequence reads: CASSHTPNTEAFF. The CDR3 region has the DNA TGTGCCAGCAGCCATACACCGAACACTGAAGCTTTCTTT.

This clonotype was detected many times. V and J are TRBV20-1 and TRBJ2-3; D unclear. From germline, CDR1 is DFQATT and CDR2 SNEGSKA (reference sequence). This CDR3 has 11 amino acids. V lost 6 bases, J lost 6 bases, and 10 bases lay in between. The CDR3 protein is CSALVVDTQYF. The CDR3 DNA reads TGCAGTGCCCTAGTGGTTGATACGCAGTATTTT.

This chain joins TRBV12-3 or TRBV12-4 and TRBJ2-1; 9 bases map to TRBD2. This CDR3 region has 16 residues. J gave up 7 bases and V 5 bases, and 12 bases lay outside the gene matches. CDR3 coding DNA: TGTGCCAGCAGTCCTCGGGTAGCGGGAGTAGTGAATGAGCAGTTCTTC. It specifies CASSPRVAGVVNEQFF.

This clonotype was detected ten times or more. The V and J genes are TRBV19 and TRBJ1-5, with 9 bases identical to TRBD1. Germline V CDR1 and CDR2: LNHDA, SQIVND (reference sequence). The CDR3 spans 15 residues. The J segment lost 1 base and the V segment lost 6 bases, leaving 4 bases of the junction unmatched. This chain's CDR3 is CASSSGQGSNQPQHF. In DNA form, the CDR3 reads TGTGCCAGTAGCTCTGGACAGGGGAGCAATCAGCCCCAGCATTTT.

This chain connects TRBV29-1 to TRBJ2-7; TRBD2 might be the D (5 bases). Germline-derived CDR1 and CDR2 are SQVTM and ANQGSEA. The CDR3 consists of 12 residues. The germline V and J ends were trimmed by 4 bases and 2 bases, with 9 bases remaining between them. The chain's CDR3 is CSVGAGPYEQYF. CDR3 coding DNA: TGCAGCGTTGGCGCGGGCCCCTACGAGCAGTACTTC.

The V and J genes are TRBV5-4 and TRBJ1-1; D ambiguous. Germline V gene lookup returns CDR1 SGHNT and CDR2 YYREEE (reference sequence). CDR3 size: 13 residues. The V gene lost 0 bases and the J gene lost 7 bases, with 10 bases spanning the gap. CDR3 amino acids: CASSLGSPGEAFF. The CDR3 nucleotides are TGTGCCAGCAGCTTGGGTTCACCGGGTGAAGCTTTCTTT.

This clonotype was found many times. J is TRBJ2-1 and V is TRBV6-6, with a weak D call TRBD1 (6 bases). V lost 2 bases and J lost 10, with 6 bases in between. This CDR3 has 11 residues. CDR1 and CDR2 from the germline V gene are MNHNY and SVGAGI (reference sequence). CDR3 amino acids: CASSYDREQFF. DNA for the CDR3: TGTGCCAGCAGTTACGACAGGGAGCAGTTCTTC.